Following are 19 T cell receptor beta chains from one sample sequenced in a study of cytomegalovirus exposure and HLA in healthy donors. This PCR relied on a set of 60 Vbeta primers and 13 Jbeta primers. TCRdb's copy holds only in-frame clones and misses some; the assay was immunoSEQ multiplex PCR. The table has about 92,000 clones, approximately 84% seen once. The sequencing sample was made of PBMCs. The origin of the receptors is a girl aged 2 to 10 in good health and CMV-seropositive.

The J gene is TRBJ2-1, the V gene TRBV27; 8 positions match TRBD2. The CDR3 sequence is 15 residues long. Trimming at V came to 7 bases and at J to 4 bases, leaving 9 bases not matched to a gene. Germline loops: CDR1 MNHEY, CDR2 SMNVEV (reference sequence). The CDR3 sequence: CASTFLGTRYNEQFF. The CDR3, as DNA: TGTGCCAGCACCTTCCTGGGGACTAGGTACAATGAGCAGTTCTTC.

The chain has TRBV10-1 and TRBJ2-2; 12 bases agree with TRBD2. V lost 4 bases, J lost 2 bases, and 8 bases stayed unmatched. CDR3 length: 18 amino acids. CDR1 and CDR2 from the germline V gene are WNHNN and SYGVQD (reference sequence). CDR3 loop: CASSGNPGLAGNTGELFF. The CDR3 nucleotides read TGCGCCAGCAGTGGAAATCCGGGACTAGCGGGTAACACCGGGGAGCTGTTTTTT.

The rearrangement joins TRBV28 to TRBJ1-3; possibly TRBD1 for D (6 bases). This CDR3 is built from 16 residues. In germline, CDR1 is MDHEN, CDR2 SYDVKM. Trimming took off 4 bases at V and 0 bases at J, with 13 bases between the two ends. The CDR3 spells CASSSPGARSGNTIYF. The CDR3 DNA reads TGTGCCAGCAGTTCCCCAGGGGCCCGCTCTGGAAACACCATATATTTT.

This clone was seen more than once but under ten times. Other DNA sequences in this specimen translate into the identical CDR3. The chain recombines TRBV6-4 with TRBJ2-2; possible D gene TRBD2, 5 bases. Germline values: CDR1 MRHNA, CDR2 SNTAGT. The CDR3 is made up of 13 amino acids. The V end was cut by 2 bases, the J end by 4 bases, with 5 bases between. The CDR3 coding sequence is TGTGCCAGCAGTGACACTAGCACCGGGGAGCTGTTTTTT. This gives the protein CASSDTSTGELFF.

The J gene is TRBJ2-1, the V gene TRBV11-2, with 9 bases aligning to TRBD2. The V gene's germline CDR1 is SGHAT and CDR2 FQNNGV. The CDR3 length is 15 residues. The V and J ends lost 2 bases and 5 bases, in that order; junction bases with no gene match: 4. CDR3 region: CASSLLAGENNEQFF. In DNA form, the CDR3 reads TGTGCCAGCAGCTTATTAGCGGGAGAGAACAATGAGCAGTTCTTC.

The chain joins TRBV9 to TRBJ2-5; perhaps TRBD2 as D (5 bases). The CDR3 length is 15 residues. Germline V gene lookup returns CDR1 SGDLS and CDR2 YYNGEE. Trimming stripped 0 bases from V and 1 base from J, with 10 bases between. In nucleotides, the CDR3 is TGTGCCAGCAGCGTAGATTCGGGGTTCCAAGAGACCCAGTACTTC. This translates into CASSVDSGFQETQYF.

The CDR3 loop is CASSPNRGTEAFF. In DNA, the CDR3 is TGTGCCAGCAGTCCGAATAGGGGGACTGAAGCTTTCTTT. This rearrangement joins TRBV28 to TRBJ1-1, with D maybe TRBD1 (6 bases). The CDR3 has 13 residues. Germline V gives CDR1 MDHEN, CDR2 SYDVKM. V dropped 5 bases and J dropped 5 bases, with 12 bases sitting between them.

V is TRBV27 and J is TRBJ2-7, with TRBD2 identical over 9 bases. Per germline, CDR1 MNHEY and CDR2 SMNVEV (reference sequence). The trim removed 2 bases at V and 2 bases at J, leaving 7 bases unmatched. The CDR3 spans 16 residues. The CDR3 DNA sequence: TGTGCCAGCAGTTTAACGCTAGCGGGATTCCCCTACGAGCAGTACTTC. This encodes CASSLTLAGFPYEQYF.

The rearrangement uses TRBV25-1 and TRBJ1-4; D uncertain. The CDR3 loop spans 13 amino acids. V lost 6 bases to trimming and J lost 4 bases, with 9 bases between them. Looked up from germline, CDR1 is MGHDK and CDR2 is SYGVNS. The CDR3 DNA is TGTGCCAGCAGGGAGGCTGGTAATGAAAAACTGTTTTTT. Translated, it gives CASREAGNEKLFF.

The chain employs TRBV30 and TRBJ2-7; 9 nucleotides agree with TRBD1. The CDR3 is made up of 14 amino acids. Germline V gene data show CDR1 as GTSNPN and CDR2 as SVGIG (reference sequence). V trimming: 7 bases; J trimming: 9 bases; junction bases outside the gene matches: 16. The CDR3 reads CAFSYRGPSQVQYF. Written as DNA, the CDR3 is TGTGCCTTCTCATACAGGGGGCCTTCCCAGGTGCAGTACTTC.

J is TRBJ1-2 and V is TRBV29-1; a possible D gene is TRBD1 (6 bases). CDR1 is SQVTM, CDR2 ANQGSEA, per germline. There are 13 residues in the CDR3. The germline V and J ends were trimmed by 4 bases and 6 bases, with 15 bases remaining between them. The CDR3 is CSVVRGALDGYTF. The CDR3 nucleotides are TGCAGCGTTGTGCGGGGGGCTTTGGATGGCTACACCTTC.

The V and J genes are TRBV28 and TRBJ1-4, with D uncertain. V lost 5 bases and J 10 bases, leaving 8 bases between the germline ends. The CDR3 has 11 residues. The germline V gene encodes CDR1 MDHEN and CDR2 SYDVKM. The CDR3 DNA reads TGTGCCAGCAGTCCTCGGGGAAAACTGTTTTTT. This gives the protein CASSPRGKLFF.

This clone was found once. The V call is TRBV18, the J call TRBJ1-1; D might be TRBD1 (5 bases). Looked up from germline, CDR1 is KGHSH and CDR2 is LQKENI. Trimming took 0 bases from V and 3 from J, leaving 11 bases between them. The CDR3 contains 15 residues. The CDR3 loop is CASSPPFPGDTEAFF. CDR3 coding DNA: TGTGCCAGCTCACCACCATTCCCGGGGGACACTGAAGCTTTCTTT. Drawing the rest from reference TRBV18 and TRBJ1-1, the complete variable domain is NAGVMQNPRHLVRRRGQEARLRCSPMKGHSHVYWYRQLPEEGLKFMVYLQKENIIDESGMPKERFSAEFPKEGPSILRIQQVVRGDSAAYFCASSPPFPGDTEAFFGQGTRLTVV.

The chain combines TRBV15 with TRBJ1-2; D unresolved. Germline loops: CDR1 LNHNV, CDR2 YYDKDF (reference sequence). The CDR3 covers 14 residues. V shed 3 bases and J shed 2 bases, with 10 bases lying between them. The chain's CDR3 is CATSRDLQNYGYTF. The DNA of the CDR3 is TGTGCCACCAGCAGGGATTTACAGAACTATGGCTACACCTTC.

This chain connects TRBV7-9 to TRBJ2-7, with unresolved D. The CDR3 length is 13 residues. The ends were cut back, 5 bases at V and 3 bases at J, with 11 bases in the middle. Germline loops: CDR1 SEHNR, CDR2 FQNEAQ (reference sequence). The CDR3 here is CASSPPQRYEQYF. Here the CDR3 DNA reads TGTGCCAGCAGCCCGCCCCAGCGCTACGAGCAGTACTTC.

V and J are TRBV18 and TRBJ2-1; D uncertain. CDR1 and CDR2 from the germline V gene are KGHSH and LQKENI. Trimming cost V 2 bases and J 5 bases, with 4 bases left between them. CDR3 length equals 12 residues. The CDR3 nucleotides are TGTGCCAGCTCACCATCTCACAATGAGCAGTTCTTC. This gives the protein CASSPSHNEQFF.

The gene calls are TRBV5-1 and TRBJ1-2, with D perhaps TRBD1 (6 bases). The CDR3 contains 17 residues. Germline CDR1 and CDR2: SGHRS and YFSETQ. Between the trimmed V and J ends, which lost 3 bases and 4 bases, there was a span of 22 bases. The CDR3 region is CASSSAWEGEKLYGYTF. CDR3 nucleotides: TGCGCCAGCAGCTCCGCCTGGGAGGGGGAAAAACTCTATGGCTACACCTTC.

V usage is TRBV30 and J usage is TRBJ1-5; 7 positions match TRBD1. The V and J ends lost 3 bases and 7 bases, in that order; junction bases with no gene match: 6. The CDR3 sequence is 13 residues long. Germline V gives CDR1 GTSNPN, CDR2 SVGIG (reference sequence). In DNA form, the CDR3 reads TGTGCCTGGAGCGGACAGGCTGGACAGCCCCAGCATTTT. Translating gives CAWSGQAGQPQHF.

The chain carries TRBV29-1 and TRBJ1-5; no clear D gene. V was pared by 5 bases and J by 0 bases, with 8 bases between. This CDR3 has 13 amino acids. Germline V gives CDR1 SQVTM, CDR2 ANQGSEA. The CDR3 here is CSVTDNSNQPQHF. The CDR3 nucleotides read TGCAGCGTTACAGACAATAGCAATCAGCCCCAGCATTTT.